The 20 T cell receptor beta chains in this list originate from one sample, sequenced in a study of PD-1 blockade in classical Hodgkin lymphoma. The time point: cycle 4 day 1 (C4D1), after more than five weeks of nivolumab. Each of the patients experienced relapse following autologous stem cell transplantation, and their brentuximab vedotin exposure differed. Clones were read by immunoSEQ multiplex PCR, and TCRdb kept only the in-frame ones, dropping some. The data hold 20,000 to 25,000 clones, with more than 75% observed a single time. The material sequenced was peripheral blood mononuclear cells (PBMCs), taken before the fourth cycle of nivolumab. The receptors come from a human donor with classical Hodgkin lymphoma.

This rearrangement joins TRBV5-1 to TRBJ2-2, with D perhaps TRBD2 (6 bases). Trimming stripped 0 bases from V and 4 bases from J, with 13 bases between. Germline values: CDR1 SGHRS, CDR2 YFSETQ. This CDR3 spans 16 amino acids. CDR3 coding DNA: TGCGCCAGCAGCTTGGCCTCGCAGGGAGGCACCGGGGAGCTGTTTTTT. Its protein is CASSLASQGGTGELFF.

This clone turned up a few times. The chain combines TRBV7-2 with TRBJ1-1, with D uncertain. CDR3 length: 14 amino acids. Trimming stripped 3 bases from V and 4 bases from J, with 12 bases between. Germline values: CDR1 SGHTA, CDR2 FQGNSA. The CDR3 DNA reads TGTGCCAGCAGCTTCCAAATCTATCGCACTGAAGCTTTCTTT. Translating it yields CASSFQIYRTEAFF.

The sample holds one count of this clone. The V gene is TRBV27, the J gene TRBJ1-1; no firm D call. Trimming removed 3 bases at V and 5 bases at J, with 16 bases between. The CDR3 runs to 15 residues. Per germline, CDR1 MNHEY and CDR2 SMNVEV (reference sequence). CDR3 sequence reads: CASSFSAAVWTEAFF. The CDR3 DNA follows: TGTGCCAGCAGTTTCAGCGCCGCCGTTTGGACTGAAGCTTTCTTT.

The J gene is TRBJ1-3, the V gene TRBV19, with 7 bases fitting TRBD1. This CDR3 has 16 amino acids. Germline V gene data show CDR1 as LNHDA and CDR2 as SQIVND (reference sequence). After removal of 3 bases from V and 0 bases from J, the junction contained 5 bases not matched to a gene. The CDR3 sequence: CASSISRDSSGNTIYF. CDR3 coding DNA: TGTGCCAGTAGTATTTCCCGGGACAGCTCTGGAAACACCATATATTTT.

The rearrangement links TRBV2 to TRBJ1-6; the D gene is possibly TRBD1 (6 bases). V dropped 11 bases and J dropped 7 bases, with 12 bases sitting between them. Germline V CDR1 and CDR2: SNHLY, FYNNEI. There are 12 residues in the CDR3. As DNA, the CDR3 is TGTGCCGCCAGTAGGGGGAATTCACCCCTCCACTTT. Protein: CAASRGNSPLHF.

This clone was recorded once. This chain links TRBV29-1 with TRBJ2-4; possible D gene TRBD2, 6 bases. The V gene lost 7 bases and the J gene lost 4 bases, with 14 bases spanning the gap. Germline CDR1 SQVTM, CDR2 ANQGSEA. The CDR3 has 13 amino acids. Here the CDR3 DNA reads TGCAGCGCCGGGCCTAGCGAAAAAAACATTCAGTACTTC. This translates into CSAGPSEKNIQYF.

Within the sample, this clone is medium-sized. The J gene is TRBJ1-1, the V gene TRBV7-6; D gene ambiguous. The CDR3 has 17 residues. Trimming stripped 2 bases from V and 1 base from J, with 17 bases between. CDR1 is SGHVS, CDR2 FNYEAQ, per germline. For the CDR3, the DNA is TGTGCCAGCAGCTTAACTGCCCCCCAGTCCCAGAACACTGAAGCTTTCTTT. Translating it yields CASSLTAPQSQNTEAFF.

V and J are TRBV11-3 and TRBJ2-5, with 8 bases identical to TRBD2. CDR1 SGHNT and CDR2 YENEEA come from the germline V gene. V shed 5 bases and J 2 bases; nucleotides not matched to a gene: 13. This CDR3 spans 17 amino acids. Written as DNA, the CDR3 is TGTGCCAGCAGCCCCGGGGGCCGGGGGGGGCCTCAAGAGACCCAGTACTTC. It encodes CASSPGGRGGPQETQYF.

This clone showed up just once. V usage is TRBV30 and J usage is TRBJ1-2; TRBD1 might be the D (5 bases). The germline gives CDR1 GTSNPN, CDR2 SVGIG (reference sequence). V lost 0 bases, J lost 4 bases, and 9 bases lay in between. This CDR3 spans 13 amino acids. The CDR3 here is CAWSVKGIYGYTF. The DNA for the CDR3 is TGTGCCTGGAGTGTAAAGGGGATCTATGGCTACACCTTC. Together with reference TRBV30 and TRBJ1-2, the CDR3 gives the full variable domain: SQTIHQWPATLVQPVGSPLSLECTVEGTSNPNLYWYRQAAGRGLQLLFYSVGIGQISSEVPQNLSASRPQDRQFILSSKKLLLSDSGFYLCAWSVKGIYGYTFGSGTRLTVV.

In DNA, the CDR3 is TGTGCCATCAGTGACATTCAGAGACAGGGGTCAGATACGCAGTATTTT. This translates into CAISDIQRQGSDTQYF. This chain uses TRBV10-3 with TRBJ2-3, with 8 bases matching TRBD1. Germline-derived CDR1 and CDR2 are ENHRY and SYGVKD. V lost 3 bases to trimming and J lost 4 bases; unmatched junction nucleotides: 9. The CDR3 consists of 16 residues.

The V and J genes are TRBV25-1 and TRBJ1-6; weak D call: TRBD1 (6 bases). This CDR3 has 14 residues. Trimming removed 5 bases from V and 14 bases from J, with 19 bases in between. CDR1 is MGHDK and CDR2 is SYGVNS in the germline V gene. The CDR3 sequence is CASSKSSLSGALHF. The CDR3, as DNA: TGTGCCAGCAGTAAGTCGTCCCTGTCAGGGGCCCTCCACTTT.

The CDR3 here is CASSFRAGGPPETQYF. CDR3 DNA sequence: TGTGCCAGCAGCTTTCGAGCGGGAGGCCCTCCAGAGACCCAGTACTTC. The chain is built from TRBV7-7 and TRBJ2-5; 9 bases align to TRBD2. V trimming: 3 bases; J trimming: 4 bases; junction bases outside the gene matches: 9. Germline CDR1 SSHAT, CDR2 FNYEAQ (reference sequence). CDR3 size: 16 residues.

The chain uses TRBV4-1 and TRBJ1-5; no firm D call. Looked up from germline, CDR1 is MGHRA and CDR2 is YSYEKL. Trimming took 5 bases from V and 0 from J, leaving 8 bases between them. This CDR3 has 14 amino acids. CDR3 sequence (DNA): TGCGCCAGCAGCAATCTTGGTAGCAATCAGCCCCAGCATTTT. Translating it yields CASSNLGSNQPQHF.

The chain is built from TRBV21-1 and TRBJ2-7. TRBV21-1 is labeled a pseudogene. The CDR3 extends over 13 amino acids. CDR3 in amino acids: CASSKILGPGQYF. The CDR3 bases are TGTGCCAGCAGCAAAATACTCGGACCAGGGCAGTACTTC.

This clone is a singleton in its sample. J is TRBJ2-4 and V is TRBV7-8; D is uncertain. V lost 1 base, J lost 0 bases, and 4 bases lay in between. Looked up from germline, CDR1 is SGHVS and CDR2 is FQNEAQ. The CDR3 length is 14 residues. The CDR3 region is CASSLDVAKNIQYF. In DNA, the CDR3 is TGTGCCAGCAGCTTAGACGTAGCCAAAAACATTCAGTACTTC.

CDR3 nucleotide sequence: TGTGCCAGCAGCGCGGACACCGGGGAGCTGTTTTTT. Protein sequence: CASSADTGELFF. The chain carries TRBV11-2 and TRBJ2-2; D ambiguous. Germline assignment: CDR1 SGHAT and CDR2 FQNNGV. This CDR3 comprises 12 residues. Deletions cut 5 bases from V and 3 bases from J, with 4 bases between.

This chain uses TRBV29-1 with TRBJ2-1, with D possibly being TRBD2 (6 bases). Germline V lookup: CDR1 SQVTM, CDR2 ANQGSEA. V was cut by 0 bases and J by 1 base, with 13 bases left in between. This CDR3 has 16 residues. DNA for the CDR3: TGCAGCGTTGAAGATCCCGAGCGGGCTTCCTACAATGAGCAGTTCTTC. Translating gives CSVEDPERASYNEQFF.

This sequence joins TRBV6-6 and TRBJ1-1; no clear D. The CDR3 covers 12 residues. The germline V gene encodes CDR1 MNHNY and CDR2 SVGAGI (reference sequence). V dropped 7 bases and J dropped 1 base, with 7 bases sitting between them. In DNA, the CDR3 is TGTGCCAGCAAACAAGGGAACACTGAAGCTTTCTTT. This translates into CASKQGNTEAFF.

The CDR3 region has the DNA TGTGCCAGCAGCTCGGGACAGGGGGGGGAGACCCAGTACTTC. It codes for CASSSGQGGETQYF. The chain uses TRBV11-2 and TRBJ2-5, with 11 bases identical to TRBD1. After removal of 4 bases from V and 5 bases from J, the junction contained 3 bases not matched to a gene. CDR3 length: 14 residues. Germline V gives CDR1 SGHAT, CDR2 FQNNGV.

This chain connects TRBV27 to TRBJ2-5, with D perhaps TRBD2 (5 bases). CDR1 is MNHEY, CDR2 SMNVEV, per germline (reference sequence). The V end lost 4 bases, the J end lost 5 bases, and 17 bases lay between the germline ends. This CDR3 is built from 15 residues. Here the CDR3 reads CASSSKRGRSETQYF. The CDR3 region has the DNA TGTGCCAGCAGTTCAAAACGGGGTCGTTCGGAGACCCAGTACTTC.